This T cell receptor beta chain was recorded in a study of human T cells and chemical hapten exposure. Study as a whole: TCR yields per sample varied mostly from small pooled library volume differences. Study-level findings and limits: DPC sensitization left the count of TCRs above 1 in 1000 unchanged.

Indicated time point: healthy volunteer bleed at 2 weeks. Whole blood, unfractionated, served as the material for total RNA extraction. Germline V gene data show CDR1 as ENHRY and CDR2 as SYGVKD. The CDR3 length is 15 residues. V dropped 3 bases and J dropped 7; count of bases not matched to a gene: 7. In its sample, this clonotype was seen a few times. The antigen remains unidentified. As the library was built, unique molecular identifiers were attached to individual cDNA molecules. Authors' data handling: Per sample, the median was around 100,000 TCRs, with values from 23,224 to 690,600. TCRdb reanalysed the RACE reads using MiXCR and keeps one entry per CDR3 protein. The V and J calls and clone size are TCRdb's, not the authors'. The table shows some 120,000 distinct CDR3 sequences, with approximately 9.5% occurring only once.

The receptor was derived from a male donor in good health. Some clones in this sample may be carry-over from other donors' samples. The V gene is TRBV10-3, the J gene TRBJ1-5; 9 positions agree with TRBD1. Sequencing was performed on whole blood. CDR3 residues: CAISDQDRGGQPQHF. As DNA, the CDR3 is TGTGCCATCAGTGACCAGGACAGGGGTGGACAGCCCCAGCATTTT.